This entry lists 12 T cell receptor beta chains sequenced from one sample in a study of shared clonotypes between healthy human individuals. Profiled with immunoSEQ multiplex PCR; TCRdb holds only in-frame clones, not every one. The sample carries approximately 720,000 clones, about three quarters recorded once. What was sequenced was memory CD4+ T cells sorted from blood. Indicated subset: CD45RA-negative fraction. Receptor source: a young woman in good health.

V gene TRBV10-3 combines with J gene TRBJ2-2, with 7 nucleotides matching TRBD2. Germline CDR1 and CDR2: ENHRY and SYGVKD. The CDR3 covers 14 residues. Trimming took 7 bases from V and 5 from J; bases not matched to a gene: 7. The CDR3 DNA follows: TGTGCCATCAAGGCGGGAGAAAATACCGGGGAGCTGTTTTTT. Encoded protein: CAIKAGENTGELFF.

The chain uses TRBV5-8 and TRBJ1-3; D ambiguous. V lost 0 bases to trimming and J lost 0 bases, with 10 bases between them. The V gene's germline CDR1 is SGHTS and CDR2 YDEGEE. The CDR3 runs 16 residues. Here the CDR3 reads CASSLATLSSGNTIYF. In DNA, the CDR3 is TGTGCCAGCAGCTTGGCCACACTGAGCTCTGGAAACACCATATATTTT.

This chain uses TRBV27 with TRBJ1-4; D is perhaps TRBD1 (5 bases). Germline V gene data show CDR1 as MNHEY and CDR2 as SMNVEV (reference sequence). V shed 6 bases and J shed 5 bases, with 13 bases lying between them. The CDR3 runs to 14 residues. CDR3 sequence (DNA): TGTGCCAGCAGGGATACAGGCGGGAATGAAAAACTGTTTTTT. Translated: CASRDTGGNEKLFF.

This chain links TRBV2 with TRBJ2-1; 10 bases are shared with TRBD2. V was pared by 9 bases and J by 4 bases, with 12 bases of the junction left unmatched. From germline, CDR1 is SNHLY and CDR2 FYNNEI. The CDR3 runs to 16 residues. CDR3 sequence (DNA): TGTGCCAGTCGGGGTAGCGGGAGGAATGTTTACAATGAGCAGTTCTTC. Translating it yields CASRGSGRNVYNEQFF.

Turning to this clone: The same CDR3 arises from other DNA sequences in this sample as well. V is TRBV5-4 and J is TRBJ2-5, with D hard to call. The length of the CDR3 is 13 residues. The V gene lost 5 bases and the J gene lost 1 base, with 9 bases spanning the gap. CDR1 is SGHNT and CDR2 is YYREEE in the germline V gene (reference sequence). The CDR3, as DNA: TGTGCCAGCAGTCTCGAAAGCCAAGAGACCCAGTACTTC. It translates to CASSLESQETQYF.

Note on this clone: The identical CDR3 is also encoded by other nucleotide sequences in the sample. This sequence joins TRBV7-9 and TRBJ1-5, with D uncertain. The germline V and J ends were trimmed by 8 bases and 4 bases, with 9 bases remaining between them. The CDR3 sequence is 12 residues long. CDR1 and CDR2 from the germline V gene are SEHNR and FQNEAQ (reference sequence). The CDR3 loop is CASGRGNQPQHF. CDR3 DNA: TGTGCCAGCGGAAGAGGTAATCAGCCCCAGCATTTT. The full variable domain, completed using reference TRBV7-9 and TRBJ1-5, is DTGVSQNPRHKITKRGQNVTFRCDPISEHNRLYWYRQTLGQGPEFLTYFQNEAQLEKSRLLSDRFSAERPKGSFSTLEIQRTEQGDSAMYLCASGRGNQPQHFGDGTRLSIL.

The chain couples TRBV6-6 to TRBJ2-1; TRBD1 agrees at 9 bases. Losses at the gene ends were 5 bases for V and 8 bases for J; bases not matched to a gene: 7. Germline values: CDR1 MNHNY, CDR2 SVGAGI (reference sequence). This CDR3 region has 14 residues. As DNA, the CDR3 is TGTGCCAGCAGTGGGAGGACAGGGGTCGATGAGCAGTTCTTC. Its protein is CASSGRTGVDEQFF.

The chain combines TRBV28 with TRBJ2-7; 10 bases fit TRBD2. The germline gives CDR1 MDHEN, CDR2 SYDVKM. CDR3 length: 15 amino acids. J lost 2 bases, V lost 6 bases, and 7 bases had no gene match. The CDR3 DNA is TGTGCCAGCAGACTCGGGACTAGCGCGGCCTACGAGCAGTACTTC. Translating gives CASRLGTSAAYEQYF.

CDR3 amino acids: CASSLVPLGRAEREQYF. CDR3 bases: TGTGCCAGCAGCCTAGTTCCGCTTGGGAGGGCTGAGCGCGAGCAGTACTTC. This sequence joins TRBV28 and TRBJ2-7; 7 nucleotides align to TRBD2. The CDR3 totals 17 residues. Germline lookup yields CDR1 MDHEN and CDR2 SYDVKM. After removal of 6 bases from V and 6 bases from J, the junction contained 20 bases not matched to a gene. Filled out from reference TRBV28 and TRBJ2-7, the complete variable domain reads DVKVTQSSRYLVKRTGEKVFLECVQDMDHENMFWYRQDPGLGLRLIYFSYDVKMKEKGDIPEGYSVSREKKERFSLILESASTNQTSMYLCASSLVPLGRAEREQYFGPGTRLTVT.

The CDR3 region is CASSPSGRQSQFF. The CDR3 DNA reads as TGTGCCAGCTCACCATCGGGGCGACAATCTCAGTTCTTC. The chain has TRBV18 and TRBJ2-1; tentatively, D is TRBD1 or TRBD2 (5 bases each). The CDR3 runs 13 residues. CDR1 and CDR2 (germline): KGHSH, LQKENI. Trimming left V 2 bases short and J 13 bases short, with 15 bases between. Variable domain in full (rest from reference TRBV18 and TRBJ2-1): NAGVMQNPRHLVRRRGQEARLRCSPMKGHSHVYWYRQLPEEGLKFMVYLQKENIIDESGMPKERFSAEFPKEGPSILRIQQVVRGDSAAYFCASSPSGRQSQFFGPGTRLTVL.

The CDR3 loop reads CASSLFLAGGTYEQYF. The CDR3 bases are TGCGCCAGCAGCCTTTTCCTGGCGGGAGGAACCTACGAGCAGTACTTC. V usage is TRBV4-1 and J usage is TRBJ2-7; 8 bases agree with TRBD2. V was clipped by 4 bases and J by 2 bases; unmatched bases: 10. The CDR3 totals 16 residues. Germline assignment: CDR1 MGHRA and CDR2 YSYEKL.

The V gene is TRBV7-2, the J gene TRBJ1-1; the D is unclear. CDR1 is SGHTA and CDR2 is FQGNSA in the germline V gene. This CDR3 contains 14 residues. V was clipped by 2 bases and J by 1 base, with 8 bases between them. The CDR3 bases are TGTGCCAGCAGCTTATGGACGGGGAACACTGAAGCTTTCTTT. Its translation: CASSLWTGNTEAFF. The variable domain in full, with the rest retrieved from reference TRBV7-2 and TRBJ1-1, is GAGVSQSPSNKVTEKGKDVELRCDPISGHTALYWYRQSLGQGLEFLIYFQGNSAPDKSGLPSDRFSAERTGGSVSTLTIQRTQQEDSAVYLCASSLWTGNTEAFFGQGTRLTVV.